These 2 T cell receptor beta chains share one sample of origin, sequenced in a study of blood T cell dynamics during melanoma immunotherapy. Regarding time point: week 3, after first cycle of checkpoint inhibitor. Libraries were prepared by immunoSEQ multiplex PCR; TCRdb keeps only in-frame clonotypes and omits some of them. The table records more than 13,000 clones, 90% to 95% of them present only once. This material consisted of blood, taken from a patient treated with checkpoint blockade. These receptors were collected from a human donor with melanoma.

The V and J genes are TRBV2 and TRBJ1-1; D possibly corresponds to TRBD1 (5 bases). V was trimmed by 4 bases and J by 4 bases, leaving 13 bases between them. CDR1 is SNHLY, CDR2 FYNNEI, per germline. The CDR3 totals 14 residues. CDR3 in amino acids: CASSVDGGITEAFF. DNA for the CDR3: TGTGCCAGCAGTGTGGACGGGGGAATCACTGAAGCTTTCTTT. Full variable domain (missing parts from reference TRBV2 and TRBJ1-1): EPEVTQTPSHQVTQMGQEVILRCVPISNHLYFYWYRQILGQKVEFLVSFYNNEISEKSEIFDDQFSVERPDGSNFTLKIRSTKLEDSAMYFCASSVDGGITEAFFGQGTRLTVV.

The rearrangement joins TRBV28 to TRBJ1-5, with 8 bases identical to TRBD1. CDR3 length: 17 residues. Unmatched junction bases numbered 18, after V lost 7 bases and J lost 7 bases. The V gene's germline CDR1 is MDHEN and CDR2 SYDVKM. In DNA, the CDR3 is TGTGCCAGCAAATCATACGGACAGGGTGGGTTGAAACAGCCCCAGCATTTT. As protein: CASKSYGQGGLKQPQHF. Full variable domain (remainder filled in from reference TRBV28 and TRBJ1-5): DVKVTQSSRYLVKRTGEKVFLECVQDMDHENMFWYRQDPGLGLRLIYFSYDVKMKEKGDIPEGYSVSREKKERFSLILESASTNQTSMYLCASKSYGQGGLKQPQHFGDGTRLSIL.